The 20 T cell receptor beta chains presented below share a single source sample, sequenced in a study of neurological immune-mediated disorders. Using its own MiXCR run on the 5' RACE reads, TCRdb lists one record per CDR3 protein. Of under 50,000 distinct CDR3 sequences in the sample, around 10% were seen once. Sequencing was carried out using CD4+ T cells from blood. The receptor set was obtained from a woman aged 25 to 39 with HTLV-1-associated myelopathy (HAM/TSP).

This clonotype was seen many times. The chain is built from TRBV7-3 and TRBJ2-1, with 8 nucleotides matching TRBD2. Losses at the gene ends were 5 bases for V and 2 bases for J; bases not matched to a gene: 5. The CDR3 covers 15 residues. The germline CDR1 and CDR2 sequences are SGHTA and FQGTGA. The CDR3 DNA follows: TGTGCCAGCAGCCCCGGGAGGGGTCCCTACAATGAGCAGTTCTTC. It yields the protein CASSPGRGPYNEQFF.

This clonotype occurred many times. This sequence joins TRBV3-1 and TRBJ2-7; TRBD2 is a possible D gene (6 bases). The CDR3 covers 13 residues. V was shortened by 4 bases and J by 0 bases, with 7 bases between the two germline ends. Germline V gene data show CDR1 as LGHDT and CDR2 as YNNKEL (reference sequence). CDR3 in amino acids: CASSRRGSYEQYF. In nucleotides, the CDR3 is TGTGCCAGCAGCCGGAGGGGCTCCTACGAGCAGTACTTC.

This clonotype was recorded many times. The chain uses TRBV5-1 and TRBJ2-7; TRBD1 aligns across 10 bases. In germline, CDR1 is SGHRS, CDR2 YFSETQ. The CDR3 contains 14 residues. Trimming at V came to 4 bases and at J to 6 bases, leaving 7 bases not matched to a gene. The CDR3 DNA follows: TGCGCCAGCAGCGCGGGACAGGGGACGAGCGAGCAGTACTTC. Encoded protein: CASSAGQGTSEQYF.

This clonotype was counted many times. The rearrangement joins TRBV7-9 to TRBJ2-3, with TRBD1 as a possible D gene (6 bases). The CDR3 extends over 15 amino acids. V lost 5 bases and J lost 5, with 17 bases in between. Germline CDR1 is SEHNR and CDR2 is FQNEAQ (reference sequence). This chain's CDR3 is CASSPGQTWGDTQYF. The CDR3 DNA reads TGTGCCAGCAGCCCAGGACAGACTTGGGGAGATACGCAGTATTTT.

This clonotype was seen ten or more times. The chain uses TRBV7-2 and TRBJ1-4; D not resolved. Germline values: CDR1 SGHTA, CDR2 FQGNSA. The CDR3 has 13 amino acids. V was pared by 1 base and J by 8 bases, with 8 bases between. The CDR3 loop reads CASSLGAAEKLFF. CDR3 DNA: TGTGCCAGCAGCTTAGGTGCTGCCGAAAAACTGTTTTTT.

This clonotype showed up many times. The chain joins TRBV7-9 to TRBJ1-5, with 10 bases that match TRBD1. The V gene's germline CDR1 is SEHNR and CDR2 FQNEAQ (reference sequence). Trimming at V came to 5 bases and at J to 7 bases, leaving 5 bases not matched to a gene. The CDR3 is made up of 14 amino acids. This CDR3 reads CASSGTGDRQPQHF. The CDR3 nucleotides are TGTGCCAGCAGCGGGACAGGGGATAGGCAGCCCCAGCATTTT.

This clonotype was seen at least ten times. This rearrangement joins TRBV3-1 to TRBJ2-7; D may be TRBD1 or TRBD2 (6 bases each). CDR3 length equals 14 residues. Germline V gene data show CDR1 as LGHDT and CDR2 as YNNKEL (reference sequence). The germline V and J ends were trimmed by 5 bases and 7 bases, with 18 bases remaining between them. The CDR3 here is CASSSHGGAGEQYF. DNA of the CDR3: TGTGCCAGCAGCTCCCACGGGGGCGCGGGGGAGCAGTACTTC.

This clonotype was observed many times. V gene TRBV30 combines with J gene TRBJ1-6; the D is unclear. Trimming took 4 bases from V and 6 from J, leaving 7 bases between them. Per the germline V gene, CDR1 is GTSNPN and CDR2 is SVGIG (reference sequence). The length of the CDR3 is 12 residues. The DNA of the CDR3 is TGTGCCTGGACCAGCGGTAATTCACCCCTCCACTTT. This sequence encodes CAWTSGNSPLHF.

This clonotype was seen at least ten times. The chain employs TRBV7-2 and TRBJ2-2, with D tentatively TRBD1 or TRBD2 (6 bases each). Deletions cut 5 bases from V and 0 bases from J, with 13 bases between. The CDR3 runs 16 residues. Germline-derived CDR1 and CDR2 are SGHTA and FQGNSA. CDR3 sequence (DNA): TGTGCCAGCAGCCCCGGAGGGGGTGCGAACACCGGGGAGCTGTTTTTT. This gives the protein CASSPGGGANTGELFF.

In this sample, this clonotype turned up many times. This chain connects TRBV5-1 to TRBJ1-1; no clear D gene. CDR1 is SGHRS and CDR2 is YFSETQ in the germline V gene. The CDR3 extends over 13 amino acids. Trimming took 2 bases from V and 5 from J, leaving 10 bases between them. The CDR3 sequence: CASSFGEKTEAFF. Here the CDR3 DNA reads TGCGCCAGCAGCTTCGGGGAAAAGACTGAAGCTTTCTTT.

This clonotype showed up many times. The chain combines TRBV5-1 with TRBJ1-6, with 11 bases that match TRBD1. CDR3 length equals 15 residues. CDR1 SGHRS and CDR2 YFSETQ come from the germline V gene. With 0 bases clipped from V and 9 bases from J, the junction kept 2 bases outside the gene matches. The CDR3 sequence is CASSLEGTGGSPLHF. DNA for the CDR3: TGCGCCAGCAGCTTGGAGGGGACAGGGGGTTCACCCCTCCACTTT. Full variable domain (rest looked up from reference TRBV5-1 and TRBJ1-6): KAGVTQTPRYLIKTRGQQVTLSCSPISGHRSVSWYQQTPGQGLQFLFEYFSETQRNKGNFPGRFSGRQFSNSRSEMNVSTLELGDSALYLCASSLEGTGGSPLHFGNGTRLTVT.

This chain uses TRBV2 with TRBJ2-3, with no clear D. Deletions cut 7 bases from V and 2 bases from J, with 10 bases between. CDR3 size: 13 residues. CDR1 and CDR2 from the germline V gene are SNHLY and FYNNEI. The CDR3 DNA follows: TGTGCCAGCACTCTAGGCAACACAGATACGCAGTATTTT. Amino acids: CASTLGNTDTQYF.

Ten or more counts support this clonotype. The CDR3 protein is CSARRVNTEAFF. CDR3 sequence (DNA): TGCAGTGCTAGGCGCGTGAACACTGAAGCTTTCTTT. V gene TRBV20-1 combines with J gene TRBJ1-1; D is uncertain. Per germline, CDR1 DFQATT and CDR2 SNEGSKA (reference sequence). The CDR3 contains 12 residues. With 3 bases removed from V and 0 bases from J, the gap between germline ends came to 5 bases.

This clonotype was found many times. The chain employs TRBV5-1 and TRBJ1-2, with 9 positions matching TRBD1. Trimming cost V 3 bases and J 8 bases; bases outside gene matches: 8. The CDR3 covers 14 residues. Germline V gives CDR1 SGHRS, CDR2 YFSETQ. CDR3 in amino acids: CASSSGQGAGGYTF. The CDR3 DNA is TGCGCCAGCAGCTCGGGACAGGGAGCGGGAGGCTACACCTTC.

This clonotype was counted at least ten times. The chain recombines TRBV30 with TRBJ1-3; D is ambiguous. CDR3 length: 13 residues. V shed 7 bases and J shed 4 bases, with 14 bases lying between them. Germline values: CDR1 GTSNPN, CDR2 SVGIG (reference sequence). The CDR3 spells CAFTEGRGNTIYF. As DNA, the CDR3 is TGTGCCTTCACAGAGGGAAGGGGAAACACCATATATTTT.

This clonotype was recorded many times. The V call is TRBV10-3, the J call TRBJ2-7; possible D gene TRBD1, 6 bases. The V end was cut by 6 bases, the J end by 3 bases, with 12 bases between. Germline CDR1 ENHRY, CDR2 SYGVKD. CDR3 length: 13 residues. CDR3 protein: CAISLTGYYEQYF. The DNA for the CDR3 is TGTGCCATCAGCCTGACAGGATACTACGAGCAGTACTTC.

As for this clonotype: A much larger clonotype is one base distant, so this may be a read error. The chain uses TRBV5-1 and TRBJ2-7, with a possible D match to TRBD2 (5 bases). The ends were cut back, 0 bases at V and 4 bases at J, with 11 bases in the middle. The germline CDR1 and CDR2 sequences are SGHRS and YFSETQ. This CDR3 region has 14 residues. As DNA, the CDR3 is TGCGCCAGCAGCTTGGGCCTATCGGGGTACGAGCAGTACTTC. It encodes CASSLGLSGYEQYF.

This clonotype has a count of ten or more. The V call is TRBV3-1, the J call TRBJ2-2; D is uncertain. This CDR3 comprises 11 residues. The germline gives CDR1 LGHDT, CDR2 YNNKEL (reference sequence). V was trimmed by 0 bases and J by 11 bases, leaving 4 bases between them. The CDR3 spells CASSQDLELFF. The CDR3 nucleotides are TGTGCCAGCAGCCAAGATTTAGAGCTGTTTTTT.

This clonotype was observed many times. The V and J genes are TRBV20-1 and TRBJ2-3, with D perhaps TRBD2 (5 bases). The ends were cut back, 3 bases at V and 3 bases at J, with 16 bases in the middle. CDR1 and CDR2 from the germline V gene are DFQATT and SNEGSKA (reference sequence). The CDR3 has 15 residues. CDR3 DNA sequence: TGCAGTGCTAGGCGGGCGAGCACCCAAACAGATACGCAGTATTTT. This codes for CSARRASTQTDTQYF.

At least ten counts were recorded for this clonotype. V usage is TRBV5-1 and J usage is TRBJ2-6, with D uncertain. This CDR3 contains 13 residues. The ends were cut back, 8 bases at V and 2 bases at J, with 8 bases in the middle. CDR1 and CDR2 (germline): SGHRS, YFSETQ. The CDR3 bases are TGCGCCAGTAAAGATACTGGGGCCAACGTCCTGACTTTC. Its protein is CASKDTGANVLTF. Based on the CDR3 plus reference TRBV5-1 and TRBJ2-6, the full variable domain is KAGVTQTPRYLIKTRGQQVTLSCSPISGHRSVSWYQQTPGQGLQFLFEYFSETQRNKGNFPGRFSGRQFSNSRSEMNVSTLELGDSALYLCASKDTGANVLTFGAGSRLTVL.